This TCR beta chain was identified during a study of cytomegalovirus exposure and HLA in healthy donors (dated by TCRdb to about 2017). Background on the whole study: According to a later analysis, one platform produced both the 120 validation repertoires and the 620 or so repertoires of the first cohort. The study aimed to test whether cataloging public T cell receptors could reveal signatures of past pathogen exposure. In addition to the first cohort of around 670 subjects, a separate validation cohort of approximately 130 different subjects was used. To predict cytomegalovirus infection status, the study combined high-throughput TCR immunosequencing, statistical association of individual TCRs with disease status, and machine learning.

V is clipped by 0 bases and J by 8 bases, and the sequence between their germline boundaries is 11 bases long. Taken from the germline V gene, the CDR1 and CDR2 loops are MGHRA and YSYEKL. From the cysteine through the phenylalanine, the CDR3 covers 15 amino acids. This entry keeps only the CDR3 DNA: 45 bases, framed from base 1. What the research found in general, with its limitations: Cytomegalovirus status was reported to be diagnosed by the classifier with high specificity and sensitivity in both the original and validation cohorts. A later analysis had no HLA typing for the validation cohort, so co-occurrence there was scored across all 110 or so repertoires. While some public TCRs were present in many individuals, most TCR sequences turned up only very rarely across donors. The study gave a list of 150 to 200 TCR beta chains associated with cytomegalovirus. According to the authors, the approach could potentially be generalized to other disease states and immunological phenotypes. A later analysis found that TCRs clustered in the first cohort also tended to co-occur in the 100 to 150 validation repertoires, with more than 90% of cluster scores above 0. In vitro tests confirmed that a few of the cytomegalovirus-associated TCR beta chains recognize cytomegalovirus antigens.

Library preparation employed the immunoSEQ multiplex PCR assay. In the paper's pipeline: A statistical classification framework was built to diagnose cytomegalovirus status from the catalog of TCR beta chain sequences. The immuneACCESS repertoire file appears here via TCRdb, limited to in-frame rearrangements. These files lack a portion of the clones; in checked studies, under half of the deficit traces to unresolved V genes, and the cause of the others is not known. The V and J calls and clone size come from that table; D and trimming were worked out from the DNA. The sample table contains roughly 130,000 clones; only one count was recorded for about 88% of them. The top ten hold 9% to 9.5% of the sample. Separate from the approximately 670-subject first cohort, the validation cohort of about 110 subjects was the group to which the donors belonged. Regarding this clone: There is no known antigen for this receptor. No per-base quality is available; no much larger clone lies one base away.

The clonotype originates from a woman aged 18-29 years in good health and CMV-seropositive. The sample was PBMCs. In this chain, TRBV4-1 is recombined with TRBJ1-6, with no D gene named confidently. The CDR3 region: CASSQDRGKDSPLHF. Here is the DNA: TGCGCCAGCAGCCAAGATCGCGGCAAGGATTCACCCCTCCACTTT.